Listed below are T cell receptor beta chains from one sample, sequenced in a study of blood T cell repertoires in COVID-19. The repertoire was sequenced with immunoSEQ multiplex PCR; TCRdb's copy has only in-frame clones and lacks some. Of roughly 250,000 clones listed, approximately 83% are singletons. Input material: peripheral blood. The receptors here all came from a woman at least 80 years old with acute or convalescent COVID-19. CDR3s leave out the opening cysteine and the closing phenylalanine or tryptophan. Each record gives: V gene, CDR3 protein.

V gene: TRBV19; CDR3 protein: ASSRGEGDHTEAF
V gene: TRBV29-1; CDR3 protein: SVGASGGETQY
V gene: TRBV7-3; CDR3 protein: ASSTQGTGELF
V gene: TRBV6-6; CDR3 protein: ASSQQGSQPQH
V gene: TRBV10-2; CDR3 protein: ASSESIQGTDTQY
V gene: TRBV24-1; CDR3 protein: ATSDPGTGGYEQY
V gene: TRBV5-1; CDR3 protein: ASSLAGGSTDTQY
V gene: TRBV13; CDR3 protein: ASSMDRVHEQY
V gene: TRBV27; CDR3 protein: ASSPDRGGGTEAF
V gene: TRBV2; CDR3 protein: ASSESRAGQPQH
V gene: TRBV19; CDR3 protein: ASSAWTGRNQPQH
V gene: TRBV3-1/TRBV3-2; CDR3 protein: ASSQAGTGRNQPQH
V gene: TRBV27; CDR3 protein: ASSPKRTGGNTEAF
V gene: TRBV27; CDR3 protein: ASSFRVGGANSPLH
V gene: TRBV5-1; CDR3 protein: ASSFGDRVRESYGYT
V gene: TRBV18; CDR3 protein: ASSLGTEKLF
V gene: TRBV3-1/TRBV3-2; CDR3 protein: ASSQEGGIARETQY
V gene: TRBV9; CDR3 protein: ASSPTGALSYNEQF
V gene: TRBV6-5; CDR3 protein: ASRLGGQRVTEAF
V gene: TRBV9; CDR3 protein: ASSVAGTGAGELF
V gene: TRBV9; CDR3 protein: ASSLGQGGNTEAF
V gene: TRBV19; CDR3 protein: ASSIDSHNYGYT
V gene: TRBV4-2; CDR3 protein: ASCQTSGFTGELF
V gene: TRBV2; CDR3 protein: ASRRDRVNEKLF
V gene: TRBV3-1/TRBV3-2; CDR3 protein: ASSHGTAGEKLF
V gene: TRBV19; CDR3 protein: ASSMGGDQPQH
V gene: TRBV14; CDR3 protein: ASSPFQGNTQY
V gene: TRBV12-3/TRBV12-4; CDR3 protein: ASSFHRGSEAF
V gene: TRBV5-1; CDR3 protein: ASSSGQNTEAF
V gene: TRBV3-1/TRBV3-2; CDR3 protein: ASSRLGQVFVGTQY
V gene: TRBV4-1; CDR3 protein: ASSQDGGHVYEQY
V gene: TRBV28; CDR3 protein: ASSSLTGNTEAF
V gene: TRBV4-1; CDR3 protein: ASSQWTGEGYT
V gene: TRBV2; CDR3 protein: AFVGLTSGRFYEQY
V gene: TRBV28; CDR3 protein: ASRPQNQPQH
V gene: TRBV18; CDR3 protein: ASSRGTGEKLF
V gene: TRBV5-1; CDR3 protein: ASSRRGDSGNTIY
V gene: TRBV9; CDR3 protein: ASSPRSASVNEKLF
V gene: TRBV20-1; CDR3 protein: SFDSTYEQY
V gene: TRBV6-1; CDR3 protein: ASSEAKLRLYYEQY
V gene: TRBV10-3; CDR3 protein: ASLTTGAGVYEQY
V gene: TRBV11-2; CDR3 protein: ASSLDWGDRDFSGANVLT
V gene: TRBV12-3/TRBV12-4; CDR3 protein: ASSYSQDYGYT
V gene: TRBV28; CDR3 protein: ASSWDRAPTNEKLF
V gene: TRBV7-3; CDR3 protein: ASSNAGVDTQY
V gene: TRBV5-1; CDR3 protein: ASSSGPGGPLDTQY
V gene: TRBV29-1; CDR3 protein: SAQERQAKTEAF